This T cell receptor (beta chain) derives from a study of T cell changes during pregnancy in multiple sclerosis. TCRdb's table, derived via immunoSEQ multiplex PCR, lists solely in-frame clones and lacks some. The data show around 63,000 clones, over 80% seen once. V was cut by 3 bases and J by 1 base, with 20 bases left in between. The CDR3 length is 17 residues. Germline V gene data show CDR1 as SGHRS and CDR2 as YFSETQ. This chain joins TRBV5-1 and TRBJ2-7; tentatively, D is TRBD2 (5 bases). The TCR sequence derives from a female donor in good health, enrolled as a control in a pregnancy study. Sequencing was performed on CD8+ T cells from peripheral blood mononuclear cells, taken in the third trimester of pregnancy. CDR3 loop: CASSWADRTPVSYEQYF. The DNA for the CDR3 is TGCGCCAGCAGCTGGGCCGATAGGACTCCCGTTTCCTACGAGCAGTACTTC.